One sample yielded the 14 T cell receptor beta chains listed below, sequenced in a study of early T cells in non-severe SARS-CoV-2 infection. Via MiXCR, TCRdb re-called the 5' RACE reads, giving one row per CDR3 protein. The sample carries just under 65,000 distinct CDR3 sequences, roughly 12% recorded once. Sequences were derived from whole blood, sampled at baseline. These receptors originate from an adult who was a healthcare worker with PCR-confirmed SARS-CoV-2 infection or an uninfected control (not recorded which).

A few counts support this clonotype. The chain has TRBV12-5 and TRBJ2-3, with unresolved D. The V gene's germline CDR1 is LGHNT and CDR2 FRNRAP. Trimming pared 0 bases from V and 2 bases from J, leaving 9 bases between. The CDR3 is 15 amino acids. The CDR3 loop is CASGLVRFATDTQYF. The CDR3 DNA follows: TGTGCTAGTGGTTTGGTACGGTTTGCCACAGATACGCAGTATTTT.

This clonotype was counted many times. Here the CDR3 reads CSAVLGGTDTQYF. CDR3 coding DNA: TGCAGTGCTGTCCTGGGTGGCACAGATACGCAGTATTTT. The chain couples TRBV20-1 to TRBJ2-3; D ambiguous. Trimming cost V 5 bases and J 1 base, with 10 bases left between them. CDR3 size: 13 residues. Germline V gene lookup returns CDR1 DFQATT and CDR2 SNEGSKA (reference sequence).

The chain uses TRBV4-1 and TRBJ2-3; 8 bases are a match to TRBD1. The CDR3 has 15 amino acids. Germline V gene sequence: CDR1 MGHRA, CDR2 YSYEKL. J was trimmed by 5 bases and V by 3 bases; bases with no gene match: 7. CDR3 sequence: CASSHPDRGRDTQYF. The CDR3 nucleotides read TGCGCCAGCAGCCACCCCGACAGGGGTCGAGATACGCAGTATTTT.

The table lists this clonotype with a few counts. V gene TRBV28 combines with J gene TRBJ1-6; D is possibly TRBD1 (6 bases). CDR3 length: 16 residues. V dropped 6 bases and J dropped 5 bases, with 17 bases sitting between them. Germline V gives CDR1 MDHEN, CDR2 SYDVKM. The CDR3 here is CASSLLRGRDNSPLHF. The CDR3 region has the DNA TGTGCCAGCAGCCTCTTGCGGGGGCGGGATAATTCACCCCTCCACTTT. The full variable domain, its missing parts supplied by reference TRBV28 and TRBJ1-6, is DVKVTQSSRYLVKRTGEKVFLECVQDMDHENMFWYRQDPGLGLRLIYFSYDVKMKEKGDIPEGYSVSREKKERFSLILESASTNQTSMYLCASSLLRGRDNSPLHFGNGTRLTVT.

A few counts support this clonotype. The rearrangement joins TRBV19 to TRBJ2-7, with a tentative D call TRBD2 (6 bases). CDR3 length: 18 amino acids. From germline, CDR1 is LNHDA and CDR2 SQIVND (reference sequence). V was cut by 3 bases and J by 6 bases, with 27 bases left in between. CDR3 protein: CASSITGDSGLRLGEQYF. DNA for the CDR3: TGTGCCAGTAGTATCACCGGGGATTCCGGACTACGTCTCGGCGAGCAGTACTTC.

The V gene is TRBV7-2, the J gene TRBJ2-1; 8 bases are a match to TRBD2. V dropped 4 bases and J dropped 2; count of bases not matched to a gene: 13. This CDR3 is 18 amino acids long. Per germline, CDR1 SGHTA and CDR2 FQGNSA. The CDR3 coding sequence is TGTGCCAGCAGCTCCCCCAGTCGGGGACTAGGTGCCTACAATGAGCAGTTCTTC. Its protein product is CASSSPSRGLGAYNEQFF.

This clonotype was picked up a small number of times. The chain links TRBV6-4 to TRBJ1-5; 8 nucleotides agree with TRBD1. The CDR3 contains 15 residues. J gave up 0 bases and V 10 bases, and 8 bases lay outside the gene matches. Germline V lookup: CDR1 MRHNA, CDR2 SNTAGT. The chain's CDR3 is CANSDRGLSNQPQHF. The CDR3 DNA follows: TGTGCCAACTCCGACAGGGGCCTTAGCAATCAGCCCCAGCATTTT.

This clonotype was seen only a few times. The chain uses TRBV6-2 or TRBV6-3 and TRBJ2-1; D not resolved. The V end was cut by 6 bases, the J end by 4 bases, with 19 bases between. This CDR3 has 16 residues. The germline V gene has CDR1 MNHEY and CDR2 SVGEGT. The CDR3 reads CASRPSRSNVYNEQFF. The DNA of the CDR3 is TGTGCCAGCAGGCCCAGCAGGTCAAACGTTTACAATGAGCAGTTCTTC.

The table lists this clonotype with many counts. J is TRBJ1-2 and V is TRBV30; D not certain. This CDR3 contains 12 residues. With 8 bases removed from V and 1 base from J, the gap between germline ends came to 11 bases. The germline gives CDR1 GTSNPN, CDR2 SVGIG (reference sequence). The CDR3 sequence is CAGVLDNYGYTF. DNA of the CDR3: TGTGCCGGGGTCCTGGATAACTATGGCTACACCTTC.

This clonotype was seen ten or more times. The V and J genes are TRBV6-1 and TRBJ2-7, with 7 bases identical to TRBD1. CDR1 is MNHNS and CDR2 is SASEGT in the germline V gene. This CDR3 comprises 16 residues. With 8 bases clipped from V and 1 base from J, the junction kept 14 bases outside the gene matches. CDR3 in amino acids: CASSIPLRDSSYEQYF. DNA for the CDR3: TGTGCCAGCTCTATCCCCTTGAGGGACAGTTCCTACGAGCAGTACTTC.

The chain has TRBV2 and TRBJ1-1; unclear D gene. The CDR3 contains 15 residues. The V gene's germline CDR1 is SNHLY and CDR2 FYNNEI. Trimming took off 2 bases at V and 1 base at J, with 11 bases between the two ends. The CDR3 region has the DNA TGTGCCAGCAGTGAAATGGTCCCCGGGAACACTGAAGCTTTCTTT. This sequence encodes CASSEMVPGNTEAFF.

The gene calls are TRBV20-1 and TRBJ1-2; D remains ambiguous. V gave up 4 bases and J gave up 3 bases, with 9 bases separating them. The length of the CDR3 is 12 residues. Germline-derived CDR1 and CDR2 are DFQATT and SNEGSKA (reference sequence). The DNA of the CDR3 is TGCAGTGCTATCGCTGGGGACTATGGCTACACCTTC. Amino acid sequence: CSAIAGDYGYTF.

This clonotype was recorded a few times. The rearrangement links TRBV2 to TRBJ2-5; weak D call: TRBD2 (5 bases). CDR3 length: 13 residues. Germline V gives CDR1 SNHLY, CDR2 FYNNEI. In DNA form, the CDR3 reads TGTGCGCGCACCGGGGAGCGTGGGGAGACCCAGTACTTC. It codes for CARTGERGETQYF. Based on the CDR3 plus reference TRBV2 and TRBJ2-5, the full variable domain is EPEVTQTPSHQVTQMGQEVILRCVPISNHLYFYWYRQILGQKVEFLVSFYNNEISEKSEIFDDQFSVERPDGSNFTLKIRSTKLEDSAMYFCARTGERGETQYFGPGTRLLVL.

This rearrangement joins TRBV6-5 to TRBJ2-4, with 7 bases that match TRBD1. V lost 4 bases, J lost 1 base, and 7 bases stayed unmatched. The V gene's germline CDR1 is MNHEY and CDR2 SVGAGI. CDR3 length equals 16 residues. The CDR3 loop reads CASSSTGKGAKNIQYF. For the CDR3, the DNA is TGTGCCAGCAGTTCGACAGGGAAGGGGGCCAAAAACATTCAGTACTTC.